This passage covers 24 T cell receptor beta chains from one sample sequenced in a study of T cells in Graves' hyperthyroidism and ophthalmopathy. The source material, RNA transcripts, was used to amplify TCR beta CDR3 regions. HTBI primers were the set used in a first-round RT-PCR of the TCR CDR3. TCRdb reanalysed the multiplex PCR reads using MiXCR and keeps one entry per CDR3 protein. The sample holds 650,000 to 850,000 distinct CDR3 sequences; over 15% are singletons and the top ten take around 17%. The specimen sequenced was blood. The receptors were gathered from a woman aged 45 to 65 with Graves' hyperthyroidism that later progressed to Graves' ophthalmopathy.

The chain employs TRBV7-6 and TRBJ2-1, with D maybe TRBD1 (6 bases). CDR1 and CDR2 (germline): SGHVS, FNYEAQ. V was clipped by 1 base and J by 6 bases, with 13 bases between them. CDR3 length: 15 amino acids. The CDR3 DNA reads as TGTGCCAGCAGCTTAGGATTCGACAGGCCCAATGAGCAGTTCTTC. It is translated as CASSLGFDRPNEQFF. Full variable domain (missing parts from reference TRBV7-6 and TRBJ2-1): GAGVSQSPRYKVTKRGQDVALRCDPISGHVSLYWYRQALGQGPEFLTYFNYEAQQDKSGLPNDRFSAERPEGSISTLTIQRTEQRDSAMYRCASSLGFDRPNEQFFGPGTRLTVL.

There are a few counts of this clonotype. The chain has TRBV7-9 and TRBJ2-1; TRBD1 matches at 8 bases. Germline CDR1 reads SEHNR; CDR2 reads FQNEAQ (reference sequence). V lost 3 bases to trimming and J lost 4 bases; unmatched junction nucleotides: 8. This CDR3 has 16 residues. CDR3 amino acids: CASSFTPQGAYNEQFF. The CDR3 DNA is TGTGCCAGCAGCTTTACCCCCCAGGGGGCGTACAATGAGCAGTTCTTC.

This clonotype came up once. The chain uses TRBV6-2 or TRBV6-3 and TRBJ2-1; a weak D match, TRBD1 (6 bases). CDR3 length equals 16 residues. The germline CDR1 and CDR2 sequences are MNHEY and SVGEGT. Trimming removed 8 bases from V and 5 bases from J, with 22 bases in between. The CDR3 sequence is CASCGRWDTPDNEQFF. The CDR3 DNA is TGTGCCAGCTGCGGCCGGTGGGACACTCCCGACAATGAGCAGTTCTTC.

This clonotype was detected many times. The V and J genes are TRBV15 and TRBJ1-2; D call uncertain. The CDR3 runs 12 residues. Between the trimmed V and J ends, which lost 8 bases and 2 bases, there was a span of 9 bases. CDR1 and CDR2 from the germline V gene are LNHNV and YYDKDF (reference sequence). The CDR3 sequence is CATYGRNYGYTF. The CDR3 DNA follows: TGTGCCACCTACGGCCGGAACTATGGCTACACCTTC.

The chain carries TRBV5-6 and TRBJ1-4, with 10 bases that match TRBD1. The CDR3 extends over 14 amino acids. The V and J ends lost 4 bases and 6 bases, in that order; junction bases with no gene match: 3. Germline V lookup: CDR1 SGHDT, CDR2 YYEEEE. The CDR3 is CASSPDRGDEKLFF. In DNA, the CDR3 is TGTGCCAGCAGCCCGGACAGGGGGGATGAAAAACTGTTTTTT.

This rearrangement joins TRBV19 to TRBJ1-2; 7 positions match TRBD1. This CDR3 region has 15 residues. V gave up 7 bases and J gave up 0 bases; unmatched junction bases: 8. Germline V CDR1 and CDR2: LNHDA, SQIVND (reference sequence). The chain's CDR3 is CASTIGQAPNYGYTF. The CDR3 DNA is TGTGCCAGTACTATTGGACAGGCTCCTAACTATGGCTACACCTTC.

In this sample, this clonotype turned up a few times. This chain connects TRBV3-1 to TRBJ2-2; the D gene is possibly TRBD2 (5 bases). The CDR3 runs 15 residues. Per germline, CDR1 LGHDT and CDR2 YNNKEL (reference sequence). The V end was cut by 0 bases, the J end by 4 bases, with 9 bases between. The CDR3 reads CASSQDFEGTGELFF. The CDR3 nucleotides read TGTGCCAGCAGCCAAGATTTCGAGGGCACCGGGGAGCTGTTTTTT.

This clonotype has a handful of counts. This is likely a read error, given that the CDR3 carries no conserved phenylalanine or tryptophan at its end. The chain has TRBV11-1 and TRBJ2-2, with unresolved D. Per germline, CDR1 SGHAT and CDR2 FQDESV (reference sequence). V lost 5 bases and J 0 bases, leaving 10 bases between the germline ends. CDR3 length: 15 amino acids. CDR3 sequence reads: CASSRRVANTGELFS. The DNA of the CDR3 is TGTGCCAGCAGCCGTAGAGTGGCGAACACCGGGGAGCTGTTTTCT.

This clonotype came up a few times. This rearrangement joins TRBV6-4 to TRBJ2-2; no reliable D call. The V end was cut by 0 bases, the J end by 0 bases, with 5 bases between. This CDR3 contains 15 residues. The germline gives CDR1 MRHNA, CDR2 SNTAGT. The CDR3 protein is CASSDSRANTGELFF. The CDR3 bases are TGTGCCAGCAGTGACTCAAGGGCGAACACCGGGGAGCTGTTTTTT.

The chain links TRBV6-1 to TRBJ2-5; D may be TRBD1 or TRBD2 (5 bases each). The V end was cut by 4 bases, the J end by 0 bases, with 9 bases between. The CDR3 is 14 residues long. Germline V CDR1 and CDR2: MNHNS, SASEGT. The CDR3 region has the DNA TGTGCCAGCAGTGGTGGGACGTACCAAGAGACCCAGTACTTC. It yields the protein CASSGGTYQETQYF.

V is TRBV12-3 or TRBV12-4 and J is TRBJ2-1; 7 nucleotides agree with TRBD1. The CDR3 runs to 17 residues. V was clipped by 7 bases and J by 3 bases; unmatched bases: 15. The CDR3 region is CASNQRQGLRYYNEQFF. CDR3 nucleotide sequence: TGTGCCAGCAACCAAAGACAGGGCCTCCGTTACTACAATGAGCAGTTCTTC.

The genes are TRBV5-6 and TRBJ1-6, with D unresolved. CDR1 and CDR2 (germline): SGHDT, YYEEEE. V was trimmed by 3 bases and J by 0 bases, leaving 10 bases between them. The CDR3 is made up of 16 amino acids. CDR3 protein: CASSSTRSSYNSPLHF. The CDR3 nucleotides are TGTGCCAGCAGCTCGACTCGGAGCTCCTATAATTCACCCCTCCACTTT. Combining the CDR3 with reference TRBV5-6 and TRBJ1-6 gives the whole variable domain DAGVTQSPTHLIKTRGQQVTLRCSPKSGHDTVSWYQQALGQGPQFIFQYYEEEERQRGNFPDRFSGHQFPNYSSELNVNALLLGDSALYLCASSSTRSSYNSPLHFGNGTRLTVT.

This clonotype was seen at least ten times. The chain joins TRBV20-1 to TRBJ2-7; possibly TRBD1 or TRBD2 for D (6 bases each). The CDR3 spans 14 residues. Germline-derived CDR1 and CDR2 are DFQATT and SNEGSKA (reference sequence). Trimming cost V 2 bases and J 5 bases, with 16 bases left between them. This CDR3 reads CSARTRGVMNEQYF. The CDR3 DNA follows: TGCAGTGCTAGAACAAGGGGGGTAATGAACGAGCAGTACTTC.

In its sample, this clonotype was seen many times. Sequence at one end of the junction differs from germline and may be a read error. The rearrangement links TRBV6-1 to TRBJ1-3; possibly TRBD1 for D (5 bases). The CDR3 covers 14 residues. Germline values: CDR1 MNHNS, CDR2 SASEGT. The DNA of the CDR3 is TGTGCCAGCACGTTCGGGGGAAGTGGAGACACCATATATTTT. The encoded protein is CASTFGGSGDTIYF.

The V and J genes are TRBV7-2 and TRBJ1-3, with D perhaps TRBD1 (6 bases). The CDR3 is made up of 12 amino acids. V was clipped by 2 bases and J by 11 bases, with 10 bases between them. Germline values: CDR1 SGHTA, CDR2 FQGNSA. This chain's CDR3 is CASSLYRESIYF. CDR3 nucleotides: TGTGCCAGCAGCTTATACAGGGAATCCATATATTTT.

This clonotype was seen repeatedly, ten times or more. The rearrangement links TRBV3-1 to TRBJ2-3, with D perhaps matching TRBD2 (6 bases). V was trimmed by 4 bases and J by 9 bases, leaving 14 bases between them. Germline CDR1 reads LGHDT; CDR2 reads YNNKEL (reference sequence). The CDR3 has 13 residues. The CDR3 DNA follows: TGTGCCAGCAGCCTTGCGGTCCGGGGGACGCAGTATTTT. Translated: CASSLAVRGTQYF.

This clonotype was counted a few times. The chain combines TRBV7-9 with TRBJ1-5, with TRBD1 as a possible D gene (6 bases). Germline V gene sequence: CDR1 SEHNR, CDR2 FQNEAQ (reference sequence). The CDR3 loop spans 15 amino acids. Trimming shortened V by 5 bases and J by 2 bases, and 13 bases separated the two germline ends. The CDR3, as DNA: TGTGCCAGCAGCGCAAGGGGGAATGGCAATCAGCCCCAGCATTTT. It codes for CASSARGNGNQPQHF.

The DNA for the CDR3 is TGTGCCAGCATTGGGACAGGGGTTGGCGGCACTGAAGCTTTCTTT. Its protein product is CASIGTGVGGTEAFF. The rearrangement links TRBV27 to TRBJ1-1; TRBD1 agrees at 10 bases. J lost 4 bases, V lost 7 bases, and 9 bases had no gene match. The CDR3 length is 15 residues. The germline CDR1 and CDR2 sequences are MNHEY and SMNVEV (reference sequence).

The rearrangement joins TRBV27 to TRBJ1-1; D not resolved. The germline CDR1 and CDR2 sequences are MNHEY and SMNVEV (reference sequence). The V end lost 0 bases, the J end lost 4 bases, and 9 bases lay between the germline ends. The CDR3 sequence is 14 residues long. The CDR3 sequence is CASSLSTPLTEAFF. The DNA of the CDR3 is TGTGCCAGCAGTTTATCGACACCCCTCACTGAAGCTTTCTTT.

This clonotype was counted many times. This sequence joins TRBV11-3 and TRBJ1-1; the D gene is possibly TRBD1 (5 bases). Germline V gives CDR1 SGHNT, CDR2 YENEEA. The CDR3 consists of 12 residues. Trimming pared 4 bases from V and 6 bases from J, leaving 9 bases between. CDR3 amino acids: CASSSETAEAFF. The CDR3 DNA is TGTGCCAGCAGCTCGGAGACAGCTGAAGCTTTCTTT. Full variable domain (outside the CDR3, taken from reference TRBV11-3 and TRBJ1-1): EAGVVQSPRYKIIEKKQPVAFWCNPISGHNTLYWYLQNLGQGPELLIRYENEEAVDDSQLPKDRFSAERLKGVDSTLKIQPAELGDSAVYLCASSSETAEAFFGQGTRLTVV.

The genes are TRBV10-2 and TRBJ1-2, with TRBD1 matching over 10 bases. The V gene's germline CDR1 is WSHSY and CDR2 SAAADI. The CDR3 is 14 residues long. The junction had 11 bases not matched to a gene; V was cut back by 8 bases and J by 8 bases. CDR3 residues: CASLKSGTGVGYTF. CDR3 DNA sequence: TGCGCCAGCCTGAAGTCCGGGACAGGGGTCGGCTACACCTTC.

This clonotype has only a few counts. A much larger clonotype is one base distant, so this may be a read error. The CDR3 reads CASSFRGQDGNTIYF. The CDR3 DNA is TGTGCCAGCAGCTTTAGGGGCCAAGATGGAAACACCATATATTTT. The rearrangement joins TRBV7-8 to TRBJ1-3, with D tentatively TRBD1 (5 bases). There are 15 residues in the CDR3. From germline, CDR1 is SGHVS and CDR2 FQNEAQ. The V and J ends lost 3 bases and 3 bases respectively, with 12 bases between them.

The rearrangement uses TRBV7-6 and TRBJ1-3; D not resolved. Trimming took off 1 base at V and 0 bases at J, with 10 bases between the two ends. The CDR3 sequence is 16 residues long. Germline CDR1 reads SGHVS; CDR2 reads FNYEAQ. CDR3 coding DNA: TGTGCCAGCAGCTTAGTGCGTCAGTACTCTGGAAACACCATATATTTT. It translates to CASSLVRQYSGNTIYF. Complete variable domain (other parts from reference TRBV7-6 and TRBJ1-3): GAGVSQSPRYKVTKRGQDVALRCDPISGHVSLYWYRQALGQGPEFLTYFNYEAQQDKSGLPNDRFSAERPEGSISTLTIQRTEQRDSAMYRCASSLVRQYSGNTIYFGEGSWLTVV.

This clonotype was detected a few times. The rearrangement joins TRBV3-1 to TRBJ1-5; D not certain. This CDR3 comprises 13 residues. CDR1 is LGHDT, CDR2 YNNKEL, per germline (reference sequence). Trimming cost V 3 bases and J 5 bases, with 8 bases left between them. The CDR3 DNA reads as TGTGCCAGCAGCCAGGAACCTTATCAGCCCCAGCATTTT. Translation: CASSQEPYQPQHF.